These T cell receptor beta chains were read from a single sample in a study of Graves' ophthalmopathy and Graves' hyperthyroidism. TCRdb independently ran MiXCR on the multiplex PCR reads; one entry per CDR3 protein. This sample has more than 1,000,000 distinct CDR3 sequences; about 38% occur once, and the top ten carry 11%. The specimen sequenced was peripheral blood or thyroid tissue (not recorded which). Receptors were obtained from an adult man with Graves' hyperthyroidism. The CDR3 runs from the conserved cysteine through the conserved F or W. The D gene is left open where the match is weak. Rows may omit the clone size; those that give it use once, few, many or a size class.

D: NA
size: many
J: TRBJ1-5
V: TRBV6-4
CDR3: CASSDSNRVRHQPQHF
DNA: TGTGCCAGCAGTGACTCGAACAGGGTTCGTCATCAGCCCCAGCATTTT

D: TRBD2
size: NA
J: TRBJ2-7
V: TRBV29-1
CDR3: CSVRLGTSGGGEQYF
DNA: TGCAGCGTCCGACTCGGGACTAGCGGAGGTGGAGAGCAGTACTTC

D: NA
size: NA
J: TRBJ1-1
V: TRBV6-6
CDR3: CASSPTGEAFF
DNA: TGTGCCAGCAGTCCAACGGGCGAAGCTTTCTTT

D: NA
size: many
J: TRBJ1-6
V: TRBV6-5
CDR3: CASSRARGFPLHF
DNA: TGTGCCAGCAGCAGGGCCCGAGGGTTTCCCCTCCACTTT

D: NA
size: many
J: TRBJ1-5
V: TRBV12-3/TRBV12-4
CDR3: CASSTFSSNQPQHF
DNA: TGTGCCAGCAGTACCTTCTCTAGCAATCAGCCCCAGCATTTT

D: TRBD1
size: NA
J: TRBJ2-2
V: TRBV12-3/TRBV12-4
CDR3: CASSTGTGYSSGELFF
DNA: TGTGCCAGCAGTACCGGGACAGGGTACTCTTCCGGGGAGCTGTTTTTT

D: NA
size: few
J: TRBJ2-5
V: TRBV20-1
CDR3: CSAPRTTSSRETQYF
DNA: TGCAGTGCTCCCCGGACTACCTCCTCCCGAGAGACCCAGTACTTC

D: TRBD1
size: few
J: TRBJ2-7
V: TRBV12-3/TRBV12-4
CDR3: CASSGTGGKWDYEQYF
DNA: TGTGCCAGCAGCGGGACAGGGGGAAAGTGGGACTACGAGCAGTACTTC

D: NA
size: few
J: TRBJ1-2
V: TRBV27
CDR3: CASSSNGDYGYTF
DNA: TGTGCCAGCAGTTCCAATGGGGACTATGGCTACACCTTC

D: NA
size: once
J: TRBJ1-2
V: TRBV7-9
CDR3: CASSKVPLGGGYTF
DNA: TGTGCCAGCAGCAAAGTCCCTTTAGGGGGTGGCTACACCTTC

D: NA
size: few
J: TRBJ1-2
V: TRBV6-5
CDR3: CASSYSRGVDYGYTF
DNA: TGTGCCAGCAGTTACTCGCGGGGAGTCGACTATGGCTACACCTTC

D: TRBD1
size: many
J: TRBJ1-2
V: TRBV12-3/TRBV12-4
CDR3: CASRPTGPFGYTF
DNA: TGTGCCAGCAGGCCGACAGGGCCGTTCGGCTACACCTTC

D: NA
size: many
J: TRBJ2-7
V: TRBV7-8
CDR3: CASSPRGERYYEQYF
DNA: TGTGCCAGCAGCCCGAGGGGAGAAAGGTACTACGAGCAGTACTTC

D: NA
size: many
J: TRBJ1-2
V: TRBV29-1
CDR3: CSVAGSGRIYGYTF
DNA: TGCAGCGTTGCGGGGTCGGGCAGAATCTATGGCTACACCTTC

D: NA
size: NA
J: TRBJ2-5
V: TRBV7-3
CDR3: CAGSFQGVETQYF
DNA: TGTGCCGGCAGCTTCCAGGGAGTAGAGACCCAGTACTTC

D: TRBD2
size: NA
J: TRBJ2-6
V: TRBV29-1
CDR3: CSVVGGNVLTF
DNA: TGCAGCGTTGTCGGGGGGAACGTCCTGACTTTC

D: TRBD1
size: NA
J: TRBJ1-1
V: TRBV10-3
CDR3: CATLRTGARGAFF
DNA: TGTGCCACCCTCCGGACAGGGGCCCGAGGAGCTTTCTTT

D: TRBD1
size: NA
J: TRBJ2-7
V: TRBV12-3/TRBV12-4
CDR3: CASSRRGQAGEQYF
DNA: TGTGCCAGCAGCCGACGCGGACAGGCGGGCGAGCAGTACTTC

D: NA
size: many
J: TRBJ1-2
V: TRBV12-3/TRBV12-4
CDR3: CASTRLSTNYGYTF
DNA: TGTGCCAGCACCCGGCTATCGACGAACTATGGCTACACCTTC

D: NA
size: NA
J: TRBJ2-6
V: TRBV29-1
CDR3: CSVVTPLAF
DNA: TGCAGCGTTGTGACCCCCCTGGCTTTC

D: NA
size: NA
J: TRBJ1-2
V: TRBV5-4
CDR3: CASNRTGDYGYTF
DNA: TGTGCCAGCAACAGAACAGGAGACTATGGCTACACCTTC

D: TRBD2
size: NA
J: TRBJ2-7
V: TRBV9
CDR3: CASKTSGNSYEQYF
DNA: TGTGCCAGCAAAACTAGCGGGAACTCCTACGAGCAGTACTTC

D: NA
size: many
J: TRBJ1-1
V: TRBV6-1
CDR3: CASSERQANTEAFF
DNA: TGTGCCAGCAGTGAAAGGCAGGCTAACACTGAAGCTTTCTTT

D: NA
size: NA
J: TRBJ2-5
V: TRBV7-2
CDR3: CASSSSLGLGETQYF
DNA: TGTGCCAGCAGTTCCTCGCTGGGGCTAGGCGAGACCCAGTACTTC

D: NA
size: many
J: TRBJ1-4
V: TRBV20-1
CDR3: CSARGGPTAEKLFF
DNA: TGCAGTGCTAGAGGCGGACCGACTGCTGAAAAACTGTTTTTT

D: NA
size: many
J: TRBJ1-2
V: TRBV5-1
CDR3: CASSLDRAGGYTF
DNA: TGCGCCAGCAGCTTGGACCGGGCGGGTGGCTACACCTTC

D: TRBD2
size: NA
J: TRBJ2-7
V: TRBV28
CDR3: CASGAGVEQYF
DNA: TGTGCCAGCGGAGCGGGAGTCGAGCAGTACTTC

D: TRBD1
size: NA
J: TRBJ1-4
V: TRBV20-1
CDR3: CSAPDRRQVGEKLFF
DNA: TGCAGTGCCCCGGACAGGCGGCAAGTAGGCGAAAAACTGTTTTTT

D: NA
size: many
J: TRBJ2-7
V: TRBV5-1
CDR3: CASSSSRESAYEQYF
DNA: TGCGCCAGCAGCTCCTCCAGGGAGTCGGCCTACGAGCAGTACTTC

D: NA
size: many
J: TRBJ2-7
V: TRBV10-3
CDR3: CAISESWVLSYEQYF
DNA: TGTGCCATCAGTGAGTCCTGGGTCCTGTCCTACGAGCAGTACTTC

D: NA
size: few
J: TRBJ1-2
V: TRBV20-1
CDR3: CSASEGRWNYGYTF
DNA: TGCAGTGCTAGTGAAGGGCGTTGGAACTATGGCTACACCTTC

D: NA
size: many
J: TRBJ2-5
V: TRBV25-1
CDR3: CASSVGWNQETQYF
DNA: TGTGCCAGCAGTGTGGGATGGAACCAAGAGACCCAGTACTTC

D: NA
size: NA
J: TRBJ1-5
V: TRBV19
CDR3: CASSYRTAQWDQPQHF
DNA: TGTGCCAGTAGCTACAGGACAGCCCAATGGGATCAGCCCCAGCATTTT

D: NA
size: NA
J: TRBJ1-3
V: TRBV20-1
CDR3: CSARSNEGGNTIYF
DNA: TGCAGTGCTAGGAGTAATGAGGGTGGAAACACCATATATTTT

D: TRBD1
size: few
J: TRBJ1-3
V: TRBV12-3/TRBV12-4
CDR3: CASSPDREWLNTIYF
DNA: TGTGCCAGCAGCCCGGACAGGGAATGGCTAAACACCATATATTTT

D: NA
size: few
J: TRBJ1-2
V: TRBV28
CDR3: CASRPQDRPHVSYTF
DNA: TGTGCCAGCAGACCACAAGACAGGCCCCACGTAAGCTACACCTTC

D: TRBD1
size: NA
J: TRBJ1-6
V: TRBV7-2
CDR3: CASSPGPGQQNSPLHF
DNA: TGTGCCAGCAGCCCTGGGCCGGGACAGCAAAATTCACCCCTCCACTTT

D: TRBD2
size: many
J: TRBJ2-7
V: TRBV7-8
CDR3: CASSPRTSGNYEQYF
DNA: TGTGCCAGCAGCCCTAGGACTAGCGGCAACTACGAGCAGTACTTC

D: NA
size: many
J: TRBJ1-3
V: TRBV20-1
CDR3: CSARGSGSGNTIYF
DNA: TGCAGTGCTAGAGGGTCCGGCTCTGGAAACACCATATATTTT

D: TRBD1
size: NA
J: TRBJ1-5
V: TRBV28
CDR3: CASTPGTGGLNQPQHF
DNA: TGTGCCAGCACTCCCGGGACAGGGGGTTTGAATCAGCCCCAGCATTTT

D: TRBD2
size: NA
J: TRBJ2-7
V: TRBV20-1
CDR3: CSRSRPGLAGASEQYF
DNA: TGCAGCCGCTCCAGGCCAGGACTAGCGGGAGCCAGCGAGCAGTACTTC

D: NA
size: NA
J: TRBJ1-2
V: TRBV28
CDR3: CASSLLAGTGGYTF
DNA: TGTGCCAGCAGTTTACTAGCAGGGACTGGTGGTTACACCTTC

D: TRBD1
size: NA
J: TRBJ1-2
V: TRBV7-9
CDR3: CASSHQTGDRDYGYTF
DNA: TGTGCCAGCAGCCACCAAACCGGGGACAGGGACTATGGCTACACCTTC

D: NA
size: NA
J: TRBJ1-1
V: TRBV5-6
CDR3: CASSLVGGIEAFF
DNA: TGTGCCAGCAGCTTGGTGGGAGGGATTGAAGCTTTCTTT

D: TRBD1
size: many
J: TRBJ1-5
V: TRBV2
CDR3: CASRDRANQPQHF
DNA: TGTGCCAGCAGAGACAGGGCAAATCAGCCCCAGCATTTT

D: TRBD2
size: many
J: TRBJ2-5
V: TRBV7-7
CDR3: CASSLIPAGDWETQYF
DNA: TGTGCCAGCAGCTTAATTCCAGCGGGAGATTGGGAGACCCAGTACTTC

D: NA
size: NA
J: TRBJ2-6
V: TRBV10-3
CDR3: CASSFLKGRQHSGANVLTF
DNA: TGTGCCAGCAGTTTCCTAAAGGGCCGCCAGCACTCTGGGGCCAACGTCCTGACTTTC

D: NA
size: NA
J: TRBJ1-5
V: TRBV6-5
CDR3: CASRLRGGGNQPQHF
DNA: TGTGCCAGCAGGCTAAGGGGCGGCGGGAATCAGCCCCAGCATTTT

D: TRBD2
size: many
J: TRBJ2-2
V: TRBV7-8
CDR3: CASSFEDGGTGELFF
DNA: TGTGCCAGCAGCTTCGAGGACGGGGGGACCGGGGAGCTGTTTTTT

D: NA
size: few
J: TRBJ2-7
V: TRBV12-3/TRBV12-4
CDR3: CASRGRVPDYEQYF
DNA: TGTGCCAGCAGGGGTAGGGTCCCCGACTACGAGCAGTACTTC

D: NA
size: few
J: TRBJ1-2
V: TRBV4-2
CDR3: CASSQDERGLYGYTF
DNA: TGTGCCAGCAGCCAAGATGAGAGGGGCCTATATGGCTACACCTTC

D: NA
size: NA
J: TRBJ2-5
V: TRBV20-1
CDR3: CSAGTQYF
DNA: TGCAGTGCGGGGACCCAGTACTTC

D: NA
size: many
J: TRBJ2-7
V: TRBV7-9
CDR3: CASSLGLGGEQYF
DNA: TGTGCCAGCAGCTTAGGGCTCGGGGGCGAGCAGTACTTC

D: TRBD1
size: NA
J: TRBJ1-5
V: TRBV11-1
CDR3: CASSPDRGDIQPQHF
DNA: TGTGCCAGCAGCCCGGACAGGGGGGATATTCAGCCCCAGCATTTT

D: TRBD1
size: many
J: TRBJ2-5
V: TRBV5-8
CDR3: CASSLSRLGTGVETQYF
DNA: TGTGCCAGCAGCCTCTCAAGGTTGGGGACAGGGGTTGAGACCCAGTACTTC